A selection of T cell receptor beta chains follows, all from one sample in a study of beta chain features in type 1 diabetes. Profiled with immunoSEQ multiplex PCR; TCRdb holds only in-frame clones, not every one. The sample shows 50,000 to 55,000 clones, about 60% of them seen only once. Input material: stem cell memory CD4+ T cells from blood. These receptors were taken from a woman aged 30 to 39 with type 1 diabetes. The conserved cysteine and the conserved F or W are not part of the CDR3 here.

len,v_gene,j_gene,CDR3aa
14,TRBV25-1,TRBJ1-4,ASSEFRGATNEKLF
13,TRBV11-2,TRBJ2-1,ASSPEPREFNEQF
15,TRBV2,TRBJ2-2,ASSPNMFRSSTGELF
12,TRBV29-1,.,SVARPGQGNEQY
14,TRBV19,TRBJ2-1,ASSIGGGALYNEQF
11,TRBV28,TRBJ2-7,ASSPPDAGEQY
13,TRBV7-2,TRBJ1-5,ASSLRAGAVQPQH
10,TRBV19,TRBJ2-2,ASSTSRTELF
12,TRBV28,TRBJ1-1,ASRDRGLHTEAF
11,TRBV30,TRBJ2-5,AWSVGSQETQY
12,TRBV18,TRBJ1-1,ASSIRVPNTEAF
13,TRBV19,TRBJ2-1,ASSILDRGLGEQF
11,TRBV4-1,TRBJ1-1,ASSLTGNTEAF
15,TRBV29-1,TRBJ1-1,SVEVWDTPSRNTEAF
11,TRBV11-2,TRBJ2-3,ASSLGDSDTQY
12,TRBV29-1,TRBJ1-1,SVLPGTANTEAF
11,TRBV7-2,TRBJ2-1,ASSLERGNEQF
12,TRBV28,TRBJ2-7,ASSLWDYAYEQY
12,TRBV19,TRBJ1-1,ASSRESGAPEAF
14,TRBV5-1,TRBJ1-1,ASSLAWGETNTEAF
13,TRBV5-1,TRBJ1-1,ASSSGELMNTEAF
14,TRBV7-9,TRBJ2-2,ASSQLAGGGGGELF
12,TRBV28,TRBJ1-2,ASSLEGLLYGYT
12,TRBV10-1,TRBJ2-7,ASSESGLAYEQY